The entry that follows covers one TCR beta chain sequence. Its antigen is currently unknown. Germline CDR1 is DFQATT and CDR2 is SNEGSKA (reference sequence). The CDR3 length is 14 residues. This sample is part of a study of post-analysis software for immune sequencing data. Whole-study context: Relapsing-remitting, secondary progressive and progressive-relapsing forms made up the multiple sclerosis disease courses. Study-level points and caveats: Four or five TRBV segments, TRBV5-6, TRBV5-1 and TRBV20-1 among them, were found more frequent in patients than controls. Normalized Chao1 diversity was significantly reduced in patients versus controls.

Included in the TCR beta cDNA libraries were unique molecular identifiers. Out of about 1 to 11 million T cells, a few hundred thousand cDNA molecules were generated. TCRdb analysed the PCR reads with MiXCR anew, one entry per CDR3 protein. The sample includes 650,000 to 850,000 distinct CDR3 sequences, approximately 53% of them seen just once. This chain connects TRBV20-1 to TRBJ2-2, with TRBD1 matching 9 bases. The DNA matches TRBJ2-3 better at its end, which makes the J call doubtful. The clonotype comes from a girl aged 10 to 17 with multiple sclerosis. Sequencing was carried out using blood. The CDR3: CSARRDRAADTQYF. In DNA form, the CDR3 reads TGCAGTGCTAGACGGGACAGGGCGGCAGATACGCAGTATTTT.